The entry below describes one T cell receptor beta chain. Its antigen is as yet unknown. V was cut by 5 bases and J by 4 bases, with 5 bases left in between. The CDR3 spans 11 residues. The germline V gene has CDR1 SEHNR and CDR2 FQNEAQ (reference sequence). Assay: immunoSEQ multiplex PCR; the TCRdb copy retains only in-frame clones and omits some. The sample lists some 96,000 clones; 90% were seen once. This sample is part of a study of graft-versus-host responses after intestinal transplantation. The overall study: Recipients uniformly received anti-thymocyte globulin induction, followed by tacrolimus and steroids for roughly three years. Points from the study as a whole: Allografts carried high graft-versus-host to host-versus-graft clonal ratios in patients having graft-donor T cell macrochimerism. Early post-transplant falls in HvG clones accompanied the peak levels of circulating GvH clones.

The sequenced sample was PBMCs, obtained 450 to 460 days after intestinal transplant. The receptor comes from a human patient who received an intestinal transplant, so some T cells may come from the graft donor. This sequence joins TRBV7-9 and TRBJ1-2; no reliable D call. CDR3 DNA sequence: TGTGCCAGCAGCCCCGGCTATGGCTACACCTTC. Amino acids: CASSPGYGYTF.